The 10 T cell receptor beta chains reported below all come from one sample, sequenced in a study of T-cell reconstitution after alpha-beta-depleted transplantation in children. Unique molecular identifiers were incorporated during preparation of the TCRbeta library. Each CDR3 protein gets one entry after TCRdb re-called the PCR reads with MiXCR. The repertoire holds some 140,000 distinct CDR3 sequences, with about 9.5% as singletons. The material sequenced was PBMCs, mostly from graft donor cells, taken 180 days after TCRalphabeta/CD19-depleted stem cell transplant. Receptors were obtained from a girl under three years old who had a stem cell transplant for combined immunodeficiency, so the T cells may come from the graft donor.

The table lists this clonotype with a few counts. V is TRBV10-3 and J is TRBJ2-4; D not resolved. The CDR3 runs 13 residues. Trimming took off 4 bases at V and 3 bases at J, with 7 bases between the two ends. The germline V gene encodes CDR1 ENHRY and CDR2 SYGVKD. The CDR3 region has the DNA TGTGCCATCAGTGTGGACGTCAAAAACATTCAGTACTTC. It is translated as CAISVDVKNIQYF.

The V call is TRBV5-1, the J call TRBJ1-4; a weak D match, TRBD1 (5 bases). Deletions cut 0 bases from V and 8 bases from J, with 14 bases between. Germline CDR1 reads SGHRS; CDR2 reads YFSETQ. The CDR3 consists of 15 residues. This chain's CDR3 is CASSLGGQPGEKLFF. In nucleotides, the CDR3 is TGCGCCAGCAGCTTGGGGGGCCAGCCAGGGGAAAAACTGTTTTTT.

This chain joins TRBV10-3 and TRBJ2-1; TRBD2 agrees at 8 bases. This CDR3 has 14 residues. The ends lost 0 bases at V and 9 bases at J; junction bases unmatched: 4. CDR1 is ENHRY and CDR2 is SYGVKD in the germline V gene. The CDR3 bases are TGTGCCATCAGTGAGTCTCGGGGGGGGACTGAGCAGTTCTTC. It is translated as CAISESRGGTEQFF.

The chain links TRBV12-3 or TRBV12-4 to TRBJ2-1; D remains unclear. This CDR3 has 14 residues. Trimming removed 5 bases from V and 5 bases from J, with 13 bases in between. The CDR3: CASSHSAGNNEQFF. The CDR3 DNA follows: TGTGCCAGCAGTCACTCGGCCGGAAACAATGAGCAGTTCTTC.

This clonotype was recorded many times. This chain joins TRBV7-7 and TRBJ2-2; D gene uncertain. Germline CDR1 is SSHAT and CDR2 is FNYEAQ (reference sequence). The CDR3 has 14 residues. V was cut by 5 bases and J by 7 bases, with 14 bases left in between. The CDR3 region has the DNA TGTGCCAGCAGCCCAGCCTTCTCGGTCGGGGAGCTGTTTTTT. Translating it yields CASSPAFSVGELFF.

This clonotype has more than one count but fewer than ten. This chain uses TRBV7-2 with TRBJ1-2, with a tentative D call TRBD1 (6 bases). Germline V gene lookup returns CDR1 SGHTA and CDR2 FQGNSA. The CDR3 extends over 13 amino acids. V lost 2 bases and J lost 8, with 12 bases in between. This CDR3 reads CASSLLGAAGYTF. The CDR3 nucleotides read TGTGCCAGCAGCTTATTGGGGGCTGCAGGCTACACCTTC. Together with reference TRBV7-2 and TRBJ1-2, the CDR3 gives the full variable domain: GAGVSQSPSNKVTEKGKDVELRCDPISGHTALYWYRQSLGQGLEFLIYFQGNSAPDKSGLPSDRFSAERTGGSVSTLTIQRTQQEDSAVYLCASSLLGAAGYTFGSGTRLTVV.

The rearrangement joins TRBV6-2 or TRBV6-3 to TRBJ2-3, with 8 positions matching TRBD2. The V gene's germline CDR1 is MNHEY and CDR2 SVGEGT. Trimming cost V 2 bases and J 11 bases; bases outside gene matches: 18. The CDR3 runs 17 residues. CDR3 loop: CASSYPIAGPKSGGQYF. The CDR3 nucleotides read TGTGCCAGCAGTTACCCGATAGCGGGGCCGAAGTCCGGGGGGCAGTATTTT.

This clonotype was observed a few times. The chain joins TRBV20-1 to TRBJ2-4, with 11 nucleotides matching TRBD2. The CDR3 totals 21 residues. Germline CDR1 is DFQATT and CDR2 is SNEGSKA (reference sequence). After removal of 1 base from V and 0 bases from J, the junction contained 17 bases not matched to a gene. CDR3 DNA sequence: TGCAGTGCTAGAGTGGGGACTAGCGGCACGCCACGTCAGGGAGCCAAAAACATTCAGTACTTC. Its protein product is CSARVGTSGTPRQGAKNIQYF.

This clonotype was seen more than once but under ten times. The J gene is TRBJ2-7, the V gene TRBV12-3 or TRBV12-4; D is unclear. The CDR3 consists of 11 residues. V lost 1 base and J lost 8, with 6 bases in between. The CDR3 protein is CASSLGYQQYF. CDR3 sequence (DNA): TGTGCCAGCAGTTTAGGGTACCAGCAGTACTTC.

This clonotype was found a few times. The chain combines TRBV24-1 with TRBJ2-3; no clear D gene. Germline V gives CDR1 KGHDR, CDR2 SFDVKD. The CDR3 has 14 amino acids. Trimming removed 1 base from V and 3 bases from J, with 7 bases in between. The CDR3 DNA follows: TGTGCCACCAGTGATTTCCAAAGTACAGATACGCAGTATTTT. It encodes CATSDFQSTDTQYF.